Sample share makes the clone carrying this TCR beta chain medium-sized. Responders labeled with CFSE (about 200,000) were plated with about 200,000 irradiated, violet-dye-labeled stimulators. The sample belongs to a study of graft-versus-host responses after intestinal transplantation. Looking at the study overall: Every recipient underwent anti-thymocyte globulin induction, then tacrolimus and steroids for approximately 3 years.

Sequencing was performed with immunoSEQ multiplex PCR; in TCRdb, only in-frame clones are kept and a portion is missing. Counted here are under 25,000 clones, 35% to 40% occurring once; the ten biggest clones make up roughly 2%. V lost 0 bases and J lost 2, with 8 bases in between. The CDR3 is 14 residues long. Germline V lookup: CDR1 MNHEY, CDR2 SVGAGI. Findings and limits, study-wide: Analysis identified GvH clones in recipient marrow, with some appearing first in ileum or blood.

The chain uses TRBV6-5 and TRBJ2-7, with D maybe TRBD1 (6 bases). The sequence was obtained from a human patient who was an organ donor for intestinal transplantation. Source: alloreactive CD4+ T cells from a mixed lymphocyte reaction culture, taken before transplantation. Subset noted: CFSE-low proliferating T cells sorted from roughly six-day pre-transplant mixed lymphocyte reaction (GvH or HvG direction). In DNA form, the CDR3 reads TGTGCCAGCAGTTACTCAACAGGGACCTACGAGCAGTACTTC. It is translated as CASSYSTGTYEQYF.